These 24 T cell receptor beta chains came from one sample sequenced in a study of radiotherapy plus CTLA-4 blockade in lung cancer. The assay was immunoSEQ multiplex PCR, and TCRdb's table has in-frame clones only and misses some. The table has more than 75,000 clones, around 84% seen once. Sequenced material: peripheral blood, taken from a patient treated with radiotherapy plus ipilimumab. The receptors stem from a human donor with non-small cell lung cancer that progressed on radiotherapy plus ipilimumab.

The chain carries TRBV19 and TRBJ1-1; no reliable D call. This CDR3 spans 14 amino acids. V shed 3 bases and J shed 1 base, with 9 bases lying between them. Germline V lookup: CDR1 LNHDA, CDR2 SQIVND (reference sequence). The chain's CDR3 is CASSILGRNTEAFF. The DNA for the CDR3 is TGTGCCAGTAGTATTCTCGGGCGGAACACTGAAGCTTTCTTT.

This clone was counted a few times. The chain recombines TRBV4-1 with TRBJ2-1; 7 bases agree with TRBD2. Germline lookup yields CDR1 MGHRA and CDR2 YSYEKL. This CDR3 has 16 amino acids. V lost 0 bases and J lost 6; bases outside the gene matches: 8. The CDR3 nucleotides read TGCGCCAGCAGCCAAGACGCGGGAGTAAGGTTCAATGAGCAGTTCTTC. It codes for CASSQDAGVRFNEQFF.

V gene TRBV5-5 combines with J gene TRBJ1-5, with TRBD1 as a possible D gene (5 bases). Germline assignment: CDR1 SGHKS and CDR2 YYEKEE (reference sequence). Trimming left V 1 base short and J 9 bases short, with 11 bases between. The CDR3 has 13 residues. The CDR3 sequence is CASSLPPTGPQHF. The CDR3 bases are TGTGCCAGCAGCTTGCCCCCTACAGGGCCCCAGCATTTT.

The chain uses TRBV7-3 and TRBJ2-5; D is undetermined. V was clipped by 1 base and J by 1 base, with 4 bases between them. There are 13 residues in the CDR3. CDR1 is SGHTA and CDR2 is FQGTGA in the germline V gene. CDR3 bases: TGTGCCAGCAGCTTAAGGGTCCAAGAGACCCAGTACTTC. Residues: CASSLRVQETQYF. Full variable domain (missing parts from reference TRBV7-3 and TRBJ2-5): GAGVSQTPSNKVTEKGKYVELRCDPISGHTALYWYRQSLGQGPEFLIYFQGTGAADDSGLPNDRFFAVRPEGSVSTLKIQRTERGDSAVYLCASSLRVQETQYFGPGTRLLVL.

Turning to this clone: One end of the junction is discordant with germline, which a read error may explain. The chain joins TRBV7-8 to TRBJ1-1, with TRBD1 as a possible D gene (5 bases). CDR3 length equals 15 residues. The germline CDR1 and CDR2 sequences are SGHVS and FQNEAQ. The CDR3 sequence: CTSRAGTPGGTEAFF. Here the CDR3 DNA reads TGTACCAGCAGAGCCGGGACCCCCGGCGGCACTGAAGCTTTCTTT.

This clone was seen a few times. The chain uses TRBV7-9 and TRBJ2-7; no clear D gene. The CDR3 sequence is 14 residues long. Deletions cut 0 bases from V and 2 bases from J, with 8 bases between. Germline V gene data show CDR1 as SEHNR and CDR2 as FQNEAQ (reference sequence). Here the CDR3 DNA reads TGTGCCAGCAGCTTAGCCCCCAGAGCCTACGAGCAGTACTTC. Its translation is CASSLAPRAYEQYF.

This clone was counted only a few times. The CDR3 coding sequence is TGTGCCAGCACCTCATCCTATGGCTACACCTTC. Its translation is CASTSSYGYTF. The chain uses TRBV6-1 and TRBJ1-2; D unclear. V lost 7 bases and J 4 bases, leaving 7 bases between the germline ends. Germline CDR1 reads MNHNS; CDR2 reads SASEGT. CDR3 size: 11 residues.

The rearrangement joins TRBV14 to TRBJ2-5; maybe TRBD1 (6 bases). The germline CDR1 and CDR2 sequences are SGHDN and FVKESK. V dropped 3 bases and J dropped 7 bases, with 15 bases sitting between them. The CDR3 is made up of 14 amino acids. CDR3 nucleotide sequence: TGTGCCAGCAGCCAGCCAGGGGATCAGGGGACCCAGTACTTC. This translates into CASSQPGDQGTQYF. The entire variable domain, with the rest obtained from reference TRBV14 and TRBJ2-5, is as follows: EAGVTQFPSHSVIEKGQTVTLRCDPISGHDNLYWYRRVMGKEIKFLLHFVKESKQDESGMPNNRFLAERTGGTYSTLKVQPAELEDSGVYFCASSQPGDQGTQYFGPGTRLLVL.

The rearrangement joins TRBV4-1 to TRBJ2-3; TRBD1 matches 8 bases. Losses at the gene ends were 1 base for V and 4 bases for J; bases not matched to a gene: 4. This CDR3 spans 15 amino acids. From germline, CDR1 is MGHRA and CDR2 YSYEKL. The CDR3 loop is CASSQADRGPDTQYF. CDR3 nucleotides: TGCGCCAGCAGCCAAGCTGACAGGGGACCAGATACGCAGTATTTT.

This sequence joins TRBV5-1 and TRBJ2-3; TRBD2 aligns across 9 bases. Trimming removed 0 bases from V and 6 bases from J; junction bases left unmatched: 5. From germline, CDR1 is SGHRS and CDR2 YFSETQ. The CDR3 contains 15 residues. The CDR3 protein is CASSLAGTSRDTQYF. The CDR3 DNA is TGCGCCAGCAGCTTGGCCGGGACTAGCAGGGATACGCAGTATTTT.

The chain has TRBV9 and TRBJ2-1, with 13 positions matching TRBD2. J gave up 7 bases and V 4 bases, and 8 bases lay outside the gene matches. The CDR3 loop spans 16 amino acids. Germline loops: CDR1 SGDLS, CDR2 YYNGEE. The CDR3 coding sequence is TGTGCCAGCAGCCTTGGACTAGCGGGAGTTGAAAATGAGCAGTTCTTC. This translates into CASSLGLAGVENEQFF.

This clone was seen only a few times. This chain links TRBV5-4 with TRBJ1-1; TRBD1 might be the D (5 bases). V lost 0 bases and J lost 4, with 10 bases in between. The CDR3 is 14 amino acids. Germline CDR1 and CDR2: SGHNT and YYREEE (reference sequence). The CDR3 sequence is CASSLEGMGTEAFF. In DNA form, the CDR3 reads TGTGCCAGCAGCTTGGAGGGGATGGGCACTGAAGCTTTCTTT.

The chain uses TRBV6-6 and TRBJ2-7; TRBD1 aligns across 10 bases. Germline lookup yields CDR1 MNHNY and CDR2 SVGAGI (reference sequence). This CDR3 contains 16 residues. Trimming took 6 bases from V and 4 from J; bases not matched to a gene: 12. This chain's CDR3 is CASSFGSWTGGYEQYF. For the CDR3, the DNA is TGTGCCAGCAGCTTCGGTAGTTGGACAGGGGGTTACGAGCAGTACTTC.

This chain joins TRBV27 and TRBJ1-2; tentatively, D is TRBD1 (5 bases). Germline loops: CDR1 MNHEY, CDR2 SMNVEV (reference sequence). This CDR3 region has 13 residues. V gave up 5 bases and J gave up 7 bases, with 14 bases separating them. The CDR3 spells CASSRGDGRGYTF. DNA of the CDR3: TGTGCCAGCAGTCGGGGGGACGGTCGTGGCTACACCTTC.

The rearrangement links TRBV9 to TRBJ2-2; TRBD1 aligns across 8 bases. The CDR3 extends over 15 amino acids. The V segment lost 3 bases and the J segment 6 bases; nucleotides outside the gene matches: 7. CDR1 SGDLS and CDR2 YYNGEE come from the germline V gene. CDR3 sequence: CASSEGQGWPGELFF. The CDR3 DNA reads as TGTGCCAGCAGCGAAGGACAGGGATGGCCCGGGGAGCTGTTTTTT. The full variable domain, with the rest looked up from reference TRBV9 and TRBJ2-2, is DSGVTQTPKHLITATGQRVTLRCSPRSGDLSVYWYQQSLDQGLQFLIQYYNGEERAKGNILERFSAQQFPDLHSELNLSSLELGDSALYFCASSEGQGWPGELFFGEGSRLTVL.

This clone was counted between two and nine times. This chain's CDR3 is CASSLITREKLFF. The CDR3 DNA sequence: TGTGCCAGCAGTTTAATCACACGGGAAAAACTGTTTTTT. The J gene is TRBJ1-4, the V gene TRBV28; D is ambiguous. Germline CDR1 reads MDHEN; CDR2 reads SYDVKM. This CDR3 has 13 residues. Trimming cost V 2 bases and J 8 bases, with 9 bases left between them.

The CDR3, as DNA: TGTGCCAGCAGGGAGATTTGGGCTACGCAGTATTTT. It is translated as CASREIWATQYF. The chain is built from TRBV6-6 and TRBJ2-3; D ambiguous. This CDR3 contains 12 residues. The germline CDR1 and CDR2 sequences are MNHNY and SVGAGI (reference sequence). V was clipped by 6 bases and J by 8 bases, with 12 bases between them.

The chain recombines TRBV7-2 with TRBJ2-7; 8 nucleotides line up with TRBD1. Germline V CDR1 and CDR2: SGHTA, FQGNSA. The ends lost 5 bases at V and 0 bases at J; junction bases unmatched: 6. This CDR3 is built from 15 residues. CDR3 DNA sequence: TGTGCCAGCAGCCCGACAGGGGCTAACTCCTACGAGCAGTACGTC. It encodes CASSPTGANSYEQYV.

CDR3 sequence (DNA): TGTGCCACCAGCCACGACAGGAACTCCTACGAGCAGTACGTC. This sequence encodes CATSHDRNSYEQYV. The chain carries TRBV15 and TRBJ2-7, with a weak D call TRBD1 (6 bases). Germline-derived CDR1 and CDR2 are LNHNV and YYDKDF (reference sequence). The CDR3 consists of 14 residues. V was shortened by 5 bases and J by 0 bases, with 11 bases between the two germline ends.

V and J are TRBV27 and TRBJ2-1; TRBD1 might be the D (5 bases). This CDR3 comprises 16 residues. In germline, CDR1 is MNHEY, CDR2 SMNVEV (reference sequence). V lost 3 bases and J 3 bases, leaving 15 bases between the germline ends. CDR3 sequence reads: CASSFRATHHYNEQFF. The CDR3 nucleotides read TGTGCCAGCAGTTTCAGGGCGACCCACCACTACAATGAGCAGTTCTTC.

This chain links TRBV19 with TRBJ1-4; 12 bases match TRBD1. CDR3 size: 17 residues. Germline V gives CDR1 LNHDA, CDR2 SQIVND (reference sequence). V lost 2 bases and J lost 6; bases outside the gene matches: 7. CDR3 sequence reads: CASSISGTGGAYEKLFF. The CDR3 nucleotides read TGTGCCAGTAGTATATCCGGGACAGGGGGCGCATATGAAAAACTGTTTTTT.

The J gene is TRBJ2-1, the V gene TRBV2; unclear D gene. Between the trimmed V and J ends, which lost 6 bases and 9 bases, there was a span of 15 bases. The germline CDR1 and CDR2 sequences are SNHLY and FYNNEI. The CDR3 extends over 13 amino acids. CDR3 loop: CASSLESFSEQFF. The DNA for the CDR3 is TGTGCCAGCAGCCTTGAGTCTTTCAGTGAGCAGTTCTTC.

The rearrangement uses TRBV7-9 and TRBJ2-2, with D possibly being TRBD1 (5 bases). Trimming shortened V by 2 bases and J by 4 bases, and 17 bases separated the two germline ends. Germline V gene lookup returns CDR1 SEHNR and CDR2 FQNEAQ (reference sequence). This CDR3 comprises 17 residues. CDR3 in amino acids: CASSLSGQGRPTGELFF. The DNA of the CDR3 is TGTGCCAGCAGCTTATCCGGGCAGGGTCGCCCCACCGGGGAGCTGTTTTTT.

V usage is TRBV15 and J usage is TRBJ2-7; D ambiguous. Trimming removed 1 base from V and 3 bases from J, with 7 bases in between. Looked up from germline, CDR1 is LNHNV and CDR2 is YYDKDF (reference sequence). This CDR3 region has 13 residues. CDR3 nucleotides: TGTGCCACCAGCAGAGCTATTGGCTACGAGCAGTACGTC. Translating gives CATSRAIGYEQYV.